What follows is one T cell receptor (beta chain) and its context. Deletions cut 3 bases from V and 1 base from J, with 13 bases between. Germline CDR1 GTSNPN, CDR2 SVGIG (reference sequence). CDR3 length: 15 amino acids. The primer mix had 60 Vbeta and 13 Jbeta primers. Measured with immunoSEQ multiplex PCR; TCRdb has only the in-frame clones, and not every one. The sample lists about 130,000 clones, around 85% occurring once. This sample was included in a study of cytomegalovirus exposure and HLA in healthy donors. Sequences were obtained from PBMCs. The chain uses TRBV30 and TRBJ1-5; D is undetermined. This receptor was taken from a man aged 18 to 29 in good health and CMV-seropositive. The CDR3 DNA reads TGTGCCTGGAGCCCAAAGAGAGGGAGCAATCAGCCCCAGCATTTT. Amino acid sequence: CAWSPKRGSNQPQHF.